Included here is one TCR beta chain sequence, with context. These data come from a study of cytomegalovirus exposure and HLA in healthy donors. Germline V gene lookup returns CDR1 SGHAT and CDR2 FQNNGV. Trimming removed 3 bases from V and 5 bases from J, with 10 bases in between. The CDR3 is 13 amino acids. Primers for the PCR totalled 60 Vbeta and 13 Jbeta. Generated by immunoSEQ multiplex PCR, the TCRdb table keeps only in-frame clones and is missing some. The sample comprises approximately 180,000 clones, around three quarters of which are singletons, and less than 2% rests with the top ten. This TCR was sampled from a woman aged 25 to 39 in good health and CMV-seronegative. V is TRBV11-2 and J is TRBJ1-2; D possibly corresponds to TRBD1 (6 bases). The sample comprised PBMCs. The CDR3 loop is CASSFGQSYGYTF. The CDR3 DNA follows: TGTGCCAGCAGCTTCGGACAGTCATATGGCTACACCTTC.